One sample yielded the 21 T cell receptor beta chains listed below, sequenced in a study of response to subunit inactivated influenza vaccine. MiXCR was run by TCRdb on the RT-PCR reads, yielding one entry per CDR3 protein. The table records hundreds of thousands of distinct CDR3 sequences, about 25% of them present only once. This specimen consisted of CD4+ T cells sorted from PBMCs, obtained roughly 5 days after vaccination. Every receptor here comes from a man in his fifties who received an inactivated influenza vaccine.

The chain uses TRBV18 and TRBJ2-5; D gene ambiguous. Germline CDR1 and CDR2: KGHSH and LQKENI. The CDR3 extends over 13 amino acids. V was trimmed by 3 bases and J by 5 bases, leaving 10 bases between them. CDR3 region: CASSPPLGETQYF. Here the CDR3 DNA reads TGTGCCAGCTCACCTCCTCTCGGGGAGACCCAGTACTTC. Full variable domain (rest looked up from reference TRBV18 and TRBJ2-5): NAGVMQNPRHLVRRRGQEARLRCSPMKGHSHVYWYRQLPEEGLKFMVYLQKENIIDESGMPKERFSAEFPKEGPSILRIQQVVRGDSAAYFCASSPPLGETQYFGPGTRLLVL.

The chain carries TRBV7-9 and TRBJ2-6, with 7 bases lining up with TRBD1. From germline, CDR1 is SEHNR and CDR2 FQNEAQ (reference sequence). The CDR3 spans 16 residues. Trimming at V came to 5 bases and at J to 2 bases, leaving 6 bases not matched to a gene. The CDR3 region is CASSPGTATGANVLTF. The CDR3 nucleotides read TGTGCCAGCAGCCCAGGGACAGCCACTGGGGCCAACGTCCTGACTTTC.

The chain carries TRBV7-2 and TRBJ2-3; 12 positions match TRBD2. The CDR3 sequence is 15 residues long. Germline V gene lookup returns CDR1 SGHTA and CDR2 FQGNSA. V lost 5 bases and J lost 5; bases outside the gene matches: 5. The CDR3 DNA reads TGTGCCAGCAGCCCCCTAGCGGGGGGGCGAGATACGCAGTATTTT. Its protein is CASSPLAGGRDTQYF.

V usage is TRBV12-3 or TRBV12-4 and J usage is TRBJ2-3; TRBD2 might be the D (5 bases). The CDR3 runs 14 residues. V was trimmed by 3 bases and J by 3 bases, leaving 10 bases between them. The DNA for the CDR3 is TGTGCCAGCAGTTTGTCCCGGGGAACAGATACGCAGTATTTT. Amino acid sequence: CASSLSRGTDTQYF.

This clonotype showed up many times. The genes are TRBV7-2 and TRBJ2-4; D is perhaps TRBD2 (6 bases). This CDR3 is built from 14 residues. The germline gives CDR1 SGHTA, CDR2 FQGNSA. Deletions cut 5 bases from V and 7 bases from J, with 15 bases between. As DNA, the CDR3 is TGTGCCAGCAGCCGTCCGGAGGGCGGGAACATTCAGTACTTC. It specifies CASSRPEGGNIQYF.

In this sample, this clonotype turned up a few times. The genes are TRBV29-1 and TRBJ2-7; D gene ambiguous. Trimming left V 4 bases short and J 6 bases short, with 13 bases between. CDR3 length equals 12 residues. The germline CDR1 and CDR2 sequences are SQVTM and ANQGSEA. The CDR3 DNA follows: TGCAGCGTTGGTGAGCTTACGGGCGAGCAGTACTTC. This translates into CSVGELTGEQYF.

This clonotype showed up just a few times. The CDR3 nucleotides are TGTGCCAGCAGCTTAGTCGGGGGTTTGACTGAAAAACTGTTTTTT. This gives the protein CASSLVGGLTEKLFF. J is TRBJ1-4 and V is TRBV7-2; tentative D call: TRBD1 (5 bases). The CDR3 runs to 15 residues. Germline-derived CDR1 and CDR2 are SGHTA and FQGNSA. V lost 1 base, J lost 7 bases, and 13 bases lay in between.

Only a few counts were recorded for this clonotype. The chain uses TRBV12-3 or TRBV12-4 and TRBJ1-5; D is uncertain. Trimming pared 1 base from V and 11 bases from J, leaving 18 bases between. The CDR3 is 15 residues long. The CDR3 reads CASSLGHSRLGSQHF. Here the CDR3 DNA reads TGTGCCAGCAGTTTAGGGCACTCGAGGCTCGGGTCCCAGCATTTT.

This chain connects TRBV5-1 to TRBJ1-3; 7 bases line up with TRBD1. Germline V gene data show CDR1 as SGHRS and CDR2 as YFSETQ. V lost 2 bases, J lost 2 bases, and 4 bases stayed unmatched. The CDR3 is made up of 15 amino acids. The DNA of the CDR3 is TGCGCCAGCAGCTTACCGACAGGGACTGGAAACACCATATATTTT. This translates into CASSLPTGTGNTIYF.

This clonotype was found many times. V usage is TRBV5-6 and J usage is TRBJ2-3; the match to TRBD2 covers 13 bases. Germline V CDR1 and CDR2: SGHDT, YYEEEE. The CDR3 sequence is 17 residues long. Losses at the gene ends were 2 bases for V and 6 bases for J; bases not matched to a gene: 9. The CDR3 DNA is TGTGCCAGCAGCTTAAAGGGACTAGCGGGACTTGGCGATACGCAGTATTTT. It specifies CASSLKGLAGLGDTQYF.

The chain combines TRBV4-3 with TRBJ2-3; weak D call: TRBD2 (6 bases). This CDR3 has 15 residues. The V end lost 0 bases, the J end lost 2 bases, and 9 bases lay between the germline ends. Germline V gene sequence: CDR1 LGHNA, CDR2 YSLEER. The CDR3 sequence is CASSQELAATDTQYF. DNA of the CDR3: TGCGCCAGCAGCCAAGAACTAGCAGCCACAGATACGCAGTATTTT.

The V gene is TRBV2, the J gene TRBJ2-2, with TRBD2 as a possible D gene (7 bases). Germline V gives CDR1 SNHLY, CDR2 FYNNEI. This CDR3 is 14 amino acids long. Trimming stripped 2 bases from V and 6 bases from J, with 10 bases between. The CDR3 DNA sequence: TGTGCCAGCAGTGAAATAGGGGGGGCCGGGGAGCTGTTTTTT. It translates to CASSEIGGAGELFF. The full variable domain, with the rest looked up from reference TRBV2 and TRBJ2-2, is EPEVTQTPSHQVTQMGQEVILRCVPISNHLYFYWYRQILGQKVEFLVSFYNNEISEKSEIFDDQFSVERPDGSNFTLKIRSTKLEDSAMYFCASSEIGGAGELFFGEGSRLTVL.

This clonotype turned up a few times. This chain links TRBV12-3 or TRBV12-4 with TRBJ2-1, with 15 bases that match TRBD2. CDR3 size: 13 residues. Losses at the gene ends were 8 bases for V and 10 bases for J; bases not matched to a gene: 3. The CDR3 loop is CASWTSGGGEQFF. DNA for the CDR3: TGTGCCAGCTGGACTAGCGGGGGGGGAGAGCAGTTCTTC.

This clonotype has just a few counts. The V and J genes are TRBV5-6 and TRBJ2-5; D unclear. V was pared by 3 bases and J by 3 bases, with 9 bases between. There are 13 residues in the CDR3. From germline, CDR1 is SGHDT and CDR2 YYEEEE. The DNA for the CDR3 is TGTGCCAGCAGCTCTTACAATGAAGAGACCCAGTACTTC. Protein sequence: CASSSYNEETQYF.

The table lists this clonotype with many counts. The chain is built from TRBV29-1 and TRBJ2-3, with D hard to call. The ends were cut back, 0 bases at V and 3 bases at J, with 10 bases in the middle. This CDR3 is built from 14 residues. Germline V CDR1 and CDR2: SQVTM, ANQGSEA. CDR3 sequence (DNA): TGCAGCGTTGAAGATCCCCATGGGACAGATACGCAGTATTTT. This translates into CSVEDPHGTDTQYF.

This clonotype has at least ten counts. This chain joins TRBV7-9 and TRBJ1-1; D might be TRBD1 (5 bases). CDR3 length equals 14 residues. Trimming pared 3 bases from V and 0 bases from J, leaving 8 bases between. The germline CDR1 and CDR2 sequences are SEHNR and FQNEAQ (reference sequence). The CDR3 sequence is CASSFGHLNTEAFF. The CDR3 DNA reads TGTGCCAGCAGCTTTGGACATCTGAACACTGAAGCTTTCTTT.

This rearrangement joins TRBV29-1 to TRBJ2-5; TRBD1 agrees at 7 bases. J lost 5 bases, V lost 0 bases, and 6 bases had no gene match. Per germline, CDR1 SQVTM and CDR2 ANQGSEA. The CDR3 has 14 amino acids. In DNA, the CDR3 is TGCAGCGTTGAAGATCAGGGCAGGGGGGAGACCCAGTACTTC. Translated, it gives CSVEDQGRGETQYF.

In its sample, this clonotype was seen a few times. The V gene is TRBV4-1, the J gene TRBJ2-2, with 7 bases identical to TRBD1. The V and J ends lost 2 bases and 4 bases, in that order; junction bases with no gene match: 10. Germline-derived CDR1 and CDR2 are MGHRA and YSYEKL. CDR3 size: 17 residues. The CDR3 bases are TGCGCCAGCAGCCAATTCGGACAGGTTTTTGGCACCGGGGAGCTGTTTTTT. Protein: CASSQFGQVFGTGELFF.

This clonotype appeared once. Here the CDR3 reads CASRETGTNYGYTF. DNA of the CDR3: TGTGCCAGCAGGGAGACAGGGACTAACTATGGCTACACCTTC. V gene TRBV11-2 combines with J gene TRBJ1-2, with 7 bases identical to TRBD1. The CDR3 totals 14 residues. In germline, CDR1 is SGHAT, CDR2 FQNNGV. V shed 6 bases and J 0 bases; nucleotides not matched to a gene: 4.

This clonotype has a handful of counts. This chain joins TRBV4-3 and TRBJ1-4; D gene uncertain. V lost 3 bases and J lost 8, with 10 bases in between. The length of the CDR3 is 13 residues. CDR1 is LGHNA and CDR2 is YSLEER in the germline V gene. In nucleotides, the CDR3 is TGCGCCAGCAGCCACTCGGACGGAGAAAAACTGTTTTTT. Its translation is CASSHSDGEKLFF.

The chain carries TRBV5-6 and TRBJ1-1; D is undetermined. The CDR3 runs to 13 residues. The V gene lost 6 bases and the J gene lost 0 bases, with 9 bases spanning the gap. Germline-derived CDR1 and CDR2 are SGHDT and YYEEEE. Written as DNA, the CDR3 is TGTGCCAGCAAACGCGATGTGAACACTGAAGCTTTCTTT. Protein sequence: CASKRDVNTEAFF. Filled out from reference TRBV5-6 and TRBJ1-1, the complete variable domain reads DAGVTQSPTHLIKTRGQQVTLRCSPKSGHDTVSWYQQALGQGPQFIFQYYEEEERQRGNFPDRFSGHQFPNYSSELNVNALLLGDSALYLCASKRDVNTEAFFGQGTRLTVV.